One sample yielded the 13 T cell receptor beta chains listed below, sequenced in a study of T cells in Graves' hyperthyroidism and ophthalmopathy. Amplified regions were TCR beta CDR3 sequences from RNA transcripts. TCR CDR3 underwent first-round RT-PCR with the HTBI primer set. TCRdb itself ran the multiplex PCR reads through MiXCR, one entry per CDR3 protein. The sample has approximately 700,000 distinct CDR3 sequences; 45% are singletons. Sequenced sample: peripheral blood or thyroid tissue (not recorded which). Source of these receptors: an adult man with Graves' disease, either hyperthyroidism or ophthalmopathy (not recorded which).

The chain uses TRBV10-2 and TRBJ1-1; no clear D gene. This CDR3 region has 13 residues. The ends were cut back, 4 bases at V and 3 bases at J, with 9 bases in the middle. The V gene's germline CDR1 is WSHSY and CDR2 SAAADI. This CDR3 is CASSVAWDTEAFF. The CDR3, as DNA: TGCGCCAGCAGTGTCGCGTGGGACACTGAAGCTTTCTTT.

This clonotype has at least ten counts. The chain combines TRBV24-1 with TRBJ2-5; the D gene is possibly TRBD1 (6 bases). V shed 1 base and J shed 3 bases, with 11 bases lying between them. The CDR3 is 15 amino acids. The germline CDR1 and CDR2 sequences are KGHDR and SFDVKD. The CDR3 reads CATSDLPGGEETQYF. The CDR3 DNA reads TGTGCCACCAGTGATTTACCTGGGGGCGAAGAGACCCAGTACTTC.

The chain combines TRBV7-9 with TRBJ2-5; 9 bases are a match to TRBD2. CDR1 is SEHNR, CDR2 FQNEAQ, per germline (reference sequence). Trimming took 5 bases from V and 11 from J; bases not matched to a gene: 9. This CDR3 comprises 13 residues. CDR3 in amino acids: CASSLGTSNEQYF. As DNA, the CDR3 is TGTGCCAGCAGCCTGGGGACTAGCAATGAGCAGTACTTC.

This clonotype was counted a few times. V and J are TRBV9 and TRBJ1-6, with 7 bases matching TRBD1. The J segment lost 5 bases and the V segment lost 0 bases, leaving 2 bases of the junction unmatched. Germline CDR1 reads SGDLS; CDR2 reads YYNGEE. The CDR3 spans 15 residues. The CDR3 loop reads CASSVDTGDNSPLHF. The CDR3 coding sequence is TGTGCCAGCAGCGTAGATACAGGGGATAATTCACCCCTCCACTTT.

This clonotype showed up many times. The chain joins TRBV2 to TRBJ1-2; tentatively, D is TRBD1 (5 bases). This CDR3 spans 14 amino acids. V shed 2 bases and J shed 2 bases, with 9 bases lying between them. Germline lookup yields CDR1 SNHLY and CDR2 FYNNEI. CDR3 nucleotides: TGTGCCAGCAGTGAATCGTCAGGGAACTATGGCTACACCTTC. Protein product: CASSESSGNYGYTF.

Of note for this clonotype: The junction and the germline gene differ at one end; a read error may be behind it. In DNA form, the CDR3 reads TGTGCCAGCAGTTACGTCCTGGGGGCATCGAAGGGTTCAACCCTCCACTTT. Amino acid sequence: CASSYVLGASKGSTLHF. The chain joins TRBV6-5 to TRBJ1-6, with D perhaps matching TRBD1 (6 bases). The CDR3 contains 17 residues. Germline CDR1 and CDR2: MNHEY and SVGAGI.

This rearrangement joins TRBV9 to TRBJ1-2; 7 bases agree with TRBD1. This CDR3 contains 15 residues. Germline CDR1 SGDLS, CDR2 YYNGEE. V lost 0 bases and J lost 6; bases outside the gene matches: 8. CDR3 coding DNA: TGTGCCAGCAGCGTAGGGCAGGGACAGCAAGATGGCTACACCTTC. This translates into CASSVGQGQQDGYTF.

The chain joins TRBV7-9 to TRBJ2-7; 8 bases fit TRBD1. CDR3 length equals 19 residues. Germline CDR1 is SEHNR and CDR2 is FQNEAQ (reference sequence). The V and J ends lost 5 bases and 3 bases, in that order; junction bases with no gene match: 21. The CDR3 region has the DNA TGTGCCAGCAGCCCTCCGATGGGTAAAGGGCAGGGGGCTGTCTACGAGCAGTACTTC. Its protein is CASSPPMGKGQGAVYEQYF.

This clonotype appeared a few times. This chain links TRBV7-3 with TRBJ1-5; possibly TRBD1 for D (6 bases). Trimming stripped 4 bases from V and 8 bases from J, with 18 bases between. CDR1 is SGHTA and CDR2 is FQGTGA in the germline V gene. The CDR3 loop spans 15 amino acids. CDR3 nucleotides: TGTGCCAGCAGCTCCGGGGCGGGGGCAGGGGAGCCCCAGCATTTT. This sequence encodes CASSSGAGAGEPQHF.

A note on this clonotype: A much larger clone lies one base from this, so it may be a read error. CDR3 in amino acids: CASKGPAGEETQYF. The CDR3 nucleotides read TGTGCCAGCAAGGGGCCCGCCGGAGAGGAGACCCAGTACTTC. The rearrangement links TRBV25-1 to TRBJ2-5, with D possibly matching TRBD1 (5 bases). This CDR3 has 14 residues. Trimming stripped 7 bases from V and 5 bases from J, with 17 bases between. CDR1 is MGHDK and CDR2 is SYGVNS in the germline V gene.

The V call is TRBV24-1, the J call TRBJ1-5; D not certain. Deletions cut 6 bases from V and 3 bases from J, with 2 bases between. The CDR3 consists of 11 residues. Germline assignment: CDR1 KGHDR and CDR2 SFDVKD. Here the CDR3 reads CATSTNQPQHF. The CDR3 DNA reads TGTGCCACCAGTACCAATCAGCCCCAGCATTTT.

The chain links TRBV7-2 to TRBJ1-6; possibly TRBD1 for D (5 bases). The ends were cut back, 3 bases at V and 14 bases at J, with 11 bases in the middle. Looked up from germline, CDR1 is SGHTA and CDR2 is FQGNSA. This CDR3 comprises 12 residues. CDR3 DNA: TGTGCCAGCAGCTTCTCCGGGGCCACCCTCCACTTT. Translating it yields CASSFSGATLHF.

This clonotype was detected only a few times. The genes are TRBV11-2 and TRBJ1-2, with D tentatively TRBD1 (6 bases). Trimming removed 5 bases at V and 4 bases at J, with 17 bases between. The CDR3 sequence is 15 residues long. Germline CDR1 and CDR2: SGHAT and FQNNGV. The CDR3 DNA follows: TGTGCCAGCAGCACCGCCGGGACACCGCCCTATGGCTACACCTTC. Residues: CASSTAGTPPYGYTF.